These T cell receptor beta chains were read from a single sample in a study of radiation and T cells in renal cell carcinoma. Sequencing used immunoSEQ multiplex PCR; TCRdb keeps in-frame clones, though not all of them. The sample includes 30,000 to 40,000 clones, over 70% of them seen just once. The material was blood, obtained from a patient whose treatment included radiotherapy and nephrectomy. These receptor sequences come from a man in his 60s with renal cell carcinoma. Each CDR3 is given with its conserved first and last residue. A D gene is named only where the DNA matches it firmly. For some rows the clone size is stated as once, few or many, or as a class when expanded; others skip it.

D gene	clone size	J gene	V gene	CDR3 protein	CDR3 DNA
TRBD1	.	TRBJ1-1	TRBV6-5	CASSYGTGRGFTEAFF	TGTGCCAGCAGTTACGGGACAGGGAGGGGATTTACTGAAGCTTTCTTT
TRBD1	.	TRBJ2-1	TRBV5-1	CASSFGQGSVEQFF	TGCGCCAGCAGCTTTGGACAGGGGTCGGTTGAGCAGTTCTTC
.	.	TRBJ1-4	TRBV5-1	CASSTEAQLNEKLFF	TGCGCCAGCAGCACGGAGGCCCAGCTTAATGAAAAACTGTTTTTT
.	.	TRBJ1-5	TRBV5-6	CASSLKGEQPQHF	TGTGCCAGCAGCTTGAAGGGAGAGCAGCCCCAGCATTTT
.	.	TRBJ2-3	TRBV2	CAGRVGGGAGNTQYF	TGTGCCGGCCGCGTCGGAGGGGGCGCGGGAAATACGCAGTATTTT
.	.	TRBJ2-5	TRBV18	CASSQSMGMETQYF	TGTGCCAGCTCACAAAGTATGGGGATGGAGACCCAGTACTTC
.	.	TRBJ1-2	TRBV6-5	CASSYDRNYYGYTF	TGTGCCAGCAGTTACGATCGAAACTACTATGGCTACACCTTC
TRBD2	.	TRBJ2-7	TRBV6-5	CASSATGTSGRREYF	TGTGCCAGCAGCGCGACCGGAACTAGCGGGAGGAGGGAGTACTTC
.	.	TRBJ1-1	TRBV18	CASSSGTLNTEAFF	TGTGCCAGCTCATCCGGGACACTGAACACTGAAGCTTTCTTT
.	.	TRBJ2-7	TRBV4-1	CASSRGFGGPNEQYF	TGCGCCAGCAGCCGGGGTTTTGGGGGGCCGAACGAGCAGTACTTC
TRBD1	.	TRBJ2-7	TRBV7-9	CASSVGQAYEQYF	TGTGCCAGCAGCGTGGGACAGGCCTACGAGCAGTACTTC
TRBD2	once	TRBJ2-1	TRBV25-1	CASSEYGLAIYNEQFF	TGTGCCAGCAGTGAATACGGACTAGCGATATACAATGAGCAGTTCTTC
.	.	TRBJ1-1	TRBV19	CASSTISGTIMNTEAFF	TGTGCCAGTAGTACCATCTCGGGGACTATCATGAACACTGAAGCTTTCTTT
TRBD2	.	TRBJ2-5	TRBV5-4	CASSSYPAAGGGETQYF	TGTGCCAGCAGCTCCTACCCAGCCGCGGGAGGGGGGGAGACCCAGTACTTC
.	.	TRBJ1-4	TRBV4-2	CASRDFRDEKLFF	TGTGCCAGCAGGGATTTCCGAGATGAAAAACTGTTTTTT
.	.	TRBJ2-6	TRBV29-1	CSVEPLEGPHGANVLTF	TGCAGCGTTGAGCCCCTGGAGGGCCCCCACGGGGCCAACGTCCTGACTTTC
TRBD1	.	TRBJ2-1	TRBV5-1	CASGQGAGNEQFF	TGCGCCAGCGGACAGGGGGCTGGGAATGAGCAGTTCTTC
TRBD2	.	TRBJ2-2	TRBV13	CASSLTSGSTTGELFF	TGTGCCAGCAGCTTAACCAGCGGGAGTACCACCGGGGAGCTGTTTTTT
.	.	TRBJ1-5	TRBV11-3	CSYNPNQPQHF	TGTTCTTATAACCCCAATCAGCCCCAGCATTTT
.	once	TRBJ2-3	TRBV6-1	CASSGQSGADTQYF	TGTGCCAGCTCTGGGCAATCCGGTGCAGATACGCAGTATTTT
.	.	TRBJ1-2	TRBV7-8	CASSFGGAYGYTF	TGTGCCAGCAGCTTCGGAGGTGCCTATGGCTACACCTTC
.	.	TRBJ2-7	TRBV18	CASSPEPARTYEQYF	TGTGCCAGCTCACCGGAACCTGCGAGGACCTACGAGCAGTACTTC
.	.	TRBJ2-5	TRBV13	CASSRRQALETQYF	TGTGCCAGCAGCCGGAGACAGGCTCTAGAGACCCAGTACTTC
.	.	TRBJ1-2	TRBV29-1	CSVRTVGYGYTF	TGCAGCGTTAGGACAGTTGGCTATGGCTACACCTTC
TRBD2	.	TRBJ2-2	TRBV5-1	CATQLAVNTGELFF	TGCGCCACACAACTAGCGGTCAACACCGGGGAGCTGTTTTTT
.	.	TRBJ2-3	TRBV7-6	CASSLFGTDTQYF	TGTGCCAGCAGCTTATTCGGCACAGATACGCAGTATTTT
TRBD1	few	TRBJ1-2	TRBV6-5	CASSYERTGGGYGYTF	TGTGCCAGCAGTTACGAGAGAACAGGGGGAGGCTATGGCTACACCTTC
.	.	TRBJ2-2	TRBV10-1	CASSESGDTGELFF	TGCGCCAGCAGTGAGTCCGGCGACACCGGGGAGCTGTTTTTT
.	once	TRBJ1-1	TRBV18	CASSAQGRDTEAFF	TGTGCCAGCTCAGCACAGGGCAGGGACACTGAAGCTTTCTTT
TRBD1	.	TRBJ1-1	TRBV5-6	CASSPWNRGRTEAFF	TGTGCCAGCAGCCCATGGAACAGGGGGCGCACTGAAGCTTTCTTT
.	.	TRBJ2-5	TRBV6-5	CASSLGESSTQYF	TGTGCCAGCAGTTTGGGGGAGAGTAGTACCCAGTACTTC
TRBD1	.	TRBJ2-1	TRBV5-1	CASSRTGGLFNEQFF	TGCGCCAGCAGCCGAACAGGGGGTCTGTTCAATGAGCAGTTCTTC
TRBD1	.	TRBJ2-1	TRBV7-9	CASRGQGRNEQFF	TGTGCCAGCCGGGGACAGGGGAGAAATGAGCAGTTCTTC
.	.	TRBJ2-1	TRBV5-6	CASSLAGWGHSYNEQFF	TGTGCCAGCAGCTTGGCCGGGTGGGGACATTCCTACAATGAGCAGTTCTTC
.	.	TRBJ2-1	TRBV2	CASSDLNEQFF	TGTGCCAGCAGTGATCTCAATGAGCAGTTCTTC
.	.	TRBJ2-1	TRBV5-1	CASSFSGIVAYNEQFF	TGCGCCAGCAGTTTCTCAGGGATCGTAGCCTACAATGAGCAGTTCTTC
.	.	TRBJ2-7	TRBV6-1	CASCWSGQDSYEQYF	TGTGCCAGCTGCTGGAGCGGTCAAGACTCCTACGAGCAGTACTTC
.	.	TRBJ1-4	TRBV6-4	CASKGGLAKLFF	TGTGCCAGCAAGGGGGGGCTAGCAAAACTGTTTTTT
.	few	TRBJ2-7	TRBV11-3	CASSLGGDSYEQYF	TGTGCCAGCAGCCTCGGAGGGGACAGCTACGAGCAGTACTTC
.	few	TRBJ2-5	TRBV15	CATSSRITETQYF	TGTGCCACCAGCAGTCGGATTACAGAGACCCAGTACTTC
.	.	TRBJ2-5	TRBV18	CASSPRQRGETQYF	TGTGCCAGCTCACCCAGACAGCGAGGAGAGACCCAGTACTTC
TRBD1	.	TRBJ1-2	TRBV10-3	CAISEAGTGGNYGYTF	TGTGCCATCAGTGAGGCAGGGACAGGGGGCAACTATGGCTACACCTTC
.	.	TRBJ2-1	TRBV5-4	CASSPQGGEQFF	TGTGCCAGCAGCCCACAGGGGGGGGAGCAGTTCTTC
TRBD2	.	TRBJ2-1	TRBV25-1	CASSVAGVVNEQFF	TGTGCCAGCAGTGTAGCGGGAGTGGTAAATGAGCAGTTCTTC
.	.	TRBJ1-1	TRBV6-5	CASTSPTGTEAFF	TGTGCCAGCACCTCCCCTACGGGCACTGAAGCTTTCTTT
TRBD1	.	TRBJ2-7	TRBV2	CASSPGQEIYEQYF	TGTGCCAGCAGTCCGGGACAGGAGATCTACGAGCAGTACTTC
.	.	TRBJ1-2	TRBV20-1	CSTQGYTF	TGCAGCACACAGGGCTACACCTTC
.	once	TRBJ2-1	TRBV18	CASSPPVERFANEQFF	TGTGCCAGCTCACCGCCGGTGGAAAGATTCGCCAATGAGCAGTTCTTC
TRBD1	.	TRBJ1-1	TRBV28	CASSSTGLADTEAFF	TGTGCCAGCAGCTCGACAGGGCTAGCCGACACTGAAGCTTTCTTT
.	.	TRBJ2-3	TRBV9	CASSVVLAATDTQYF	TGTGCCAGCAGCGTAGTACTAGCAGCCACAGATACGCAGTATTTT
.	.	TRBJ2-7	TRBV18	CASSPPGQVPYEQYF	TGTGCCAGCTCACCCCCAGGCCAGGTTCCCTACGAGCAGTACTTC
.	.	TRBJ2-7	TRBV2	CASKGRVGEQYF	TGTGCCAGCAAGGGCCGGGTGGGGGAGCAGTACTTC
TRBD2	.	TRBJ2-7	TRBV18	CASSPMGEGLGEQYF	TGTGCCAGCTCACCAATGGGGGAGGGCCTAGGCGAGCAGTACTTC
.	.	TRBJ2-2	TRBV30	CAWRGSGEKTGELFF	TGTGCCTGGAGGGGGTCCGGGGAGAAAACCGGGGAGCTGTTTTTT
TRBD1	.	TRBJ1-1	TRBV5-1	CASSLGPGQAAFF	TGCGCCAGCAGCTTAGGTCCGGGACAGGCGGCTTTCTTT
TRBD1	.	TRBJ1-2	TRBV9	CASTRQGDLRGYTF	TGTGCCAGCACAAGACAGGGGGATTTACGAGGCTACACCTTC
TRBD1	.	TRBJ2-1	TRBV19	CASTRTGWNEQFF	TGTGCCAGTACGAGGACAGGGTGGAATGAGCAGTTCTTC
.	.	TRBJ2-3	TRBV7-8	CASSPGTDTQYF	TGTGCCAGCAGCCCGGGAACAGATACGCAGTATTTT
.	.	TRBJ2-2	TRBV5-1	CASNYRGLNTGELFF	TGCGCCAGCAACTACAGGGGACTCAACACCGGGGAGCTGTTTTTT
.	.	TRBJ2-1	TRBV7-6	CASSLGWASDFKESSYNEQFF	TGTGCCAGCAGCTTAGGTTGGGCTAGCGACTTTAAGGAGAGCTCCTACAATGAGCAGTTCTTC